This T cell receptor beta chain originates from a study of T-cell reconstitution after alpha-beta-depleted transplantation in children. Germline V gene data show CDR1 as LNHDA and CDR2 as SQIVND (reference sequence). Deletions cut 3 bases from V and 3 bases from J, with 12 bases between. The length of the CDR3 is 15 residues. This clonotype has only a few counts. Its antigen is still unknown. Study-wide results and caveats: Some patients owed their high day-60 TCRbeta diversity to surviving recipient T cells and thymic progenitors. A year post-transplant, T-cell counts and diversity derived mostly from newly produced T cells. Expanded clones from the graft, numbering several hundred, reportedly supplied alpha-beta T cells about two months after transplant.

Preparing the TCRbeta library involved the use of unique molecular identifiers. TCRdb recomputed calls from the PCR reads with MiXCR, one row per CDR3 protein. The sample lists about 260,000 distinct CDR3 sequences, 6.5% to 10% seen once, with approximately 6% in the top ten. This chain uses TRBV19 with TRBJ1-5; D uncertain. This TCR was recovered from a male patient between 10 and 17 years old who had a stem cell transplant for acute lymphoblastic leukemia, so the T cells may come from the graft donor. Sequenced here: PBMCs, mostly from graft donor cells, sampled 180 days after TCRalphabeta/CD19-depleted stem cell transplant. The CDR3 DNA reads TGTGCCAGTAGTATTAGTAGTACTTTCAATCAGCCCCAGCATTTT. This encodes CASSISSTFNQPQHF.